This T cell receptor beta chain was captured in a study of blood T cell repertoires in COVID-19. The overall study: Italy, Spain and the United States were the sources of the convalescent and acute COVID-19 samples.

The assay was immunoSEQ multiplex PCR, and TCRdb's table has in-frame clones only and misses some. The table has about 200,000 clones, approximately 88% seen once. Looked up from germline, CDR1 is SGHTA and CDR2 is FQGNSA. The V and J ends lost 2 bases and 2 bases, in that order; junction bases with no gene match: 5. The CDR3 spans 16 residues. This sequence originates from a man in his 60s who had recovered from COVID-19. The rearrangement uses TRBV7-2 and TRBJ2-3, with 9 nucleotides matching TRBD2. Sequencing was performed on peripheral blood. CDR3 residues: CASSLFGTSNTDTQYF. CDR3 DNA: TGTGCCAGCAGCTTATTTGGGACTAGCAACACAGATACGCAGTATTTT. Complete variable domain (other parts from reference TRBV7-2 and TRBJ2-3): GAGVSQSPSNKVTEKGKDVELRCDPISGHTALYWYRQSLGQGLEFLIYFQGNSAPDKSGLPSDRFSAERTGGSVSTLTIQRTQQEDSAVYLCASSLFGTSNTDTQYFGPGTRLTVL.